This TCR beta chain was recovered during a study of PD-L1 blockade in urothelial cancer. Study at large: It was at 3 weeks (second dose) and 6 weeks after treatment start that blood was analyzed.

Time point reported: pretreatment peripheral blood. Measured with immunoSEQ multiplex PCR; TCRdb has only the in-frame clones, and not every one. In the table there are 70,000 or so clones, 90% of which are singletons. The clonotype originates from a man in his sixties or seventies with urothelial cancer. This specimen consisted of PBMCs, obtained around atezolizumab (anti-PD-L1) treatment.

The CDR3 DNA is TGTGCCATCAGTGAAACAGACAGGGCCCCCTACGAGCAGTACTTC. Translation: CAISETDRAPYEQYF. The chain employs TRBV10-3 and TRBJ2-7, with 7 bases identical to TRBD1. V shed 3 bases, J shed 2 bases, and the junction held 7 bases outside the gene matches. Germline V gene data show CDR1 as ENHRY and CDR2 as SYGVKD. CDR3 size: 15 residues.